The 31 T cell receptor beta chains given below trace back to one sample, sequenced in a study of T cells in women clearing cervical HPV infection. The method was immunoSEQ multiplex PCR; TCRdb's version includes in-frame clones alone and lacks a portion of them. The sample table sets out about 26,000 clones. Source material: blood buffy coat. These receptors were obtained from a woman aged 18 to 75 with a cervical HPV16 infection that either progressed to CIN3+ or cleared (not recorded which).

Note on this clone: The DNA ends 3 residues before the CDR3 does, and the rest of the CDR3 is filled in from the germline J gene. The V gene is TRBV2, the J gene TRBJ2-3, with 11 positions matching TRBD2. CDR3 length: 14 residues. The germline gives CDR1 SNHLY, CDR2 FYNNEI. CDR3 bases read: TGTGCCAGCAGTACTAGCGGGGGACAAGAGACG. Translated: CASSTSGGQET. The complete CDR3 protein is CASSTSGGQETQYF.

For this clone: The sequence runs out 3 residues before the end of the CDR3; the remainder is reconstructed from the germline J gene. The genes are TRBV5-1 and TRBJ1-1, with D perhaps TRBD1 (5 bases). Germline V gene lookup returns CDR1 SGHRS and CDR2 YFSETQ. Trimming took off 4 bases at V and 1 base at J, with 8 bases between the two ends. The CDR3 spans 13 residues. This CDR3 is CASSRGENTEAFF. The CDR3 DNA, read in part, is TGCGCCAGCAGCCGAGGGGAGAACACTGAA. The full variable domain, in which reference TRBV5-1 and TRBJ1-1 provide the parts outside the CDR3, is KAGVTQTPRYLIKTRGQQVTLSCSPISGHRSVSWYQQTPGQGLQFLFEYFSETQRNKGNFPGRFSGRQFSNSRSEMNVSTLELGDSALYLCASSRGENTEAFFGQGTRLTVV.

A note on this clone: Coverage ceases 3 residues before the CDR3 finishes, and the germline J gene fills in the end. This sequence joins TRBV19 and TRBJ2-7, with 9 positions matching TRBD2. The V gene end was trimmed by 5 bases and the J gene end by 5 bases; junction bases not matched to a gene: 10. The CDR3 length is 15 residues. Germline V gene lookup returns CDR1 LNHDA and CDR2 SQIVND (reference sequence). The sequenced CDR3 bases are TGTGCCAGTAGTGCTAGCAGCGGGGGGTTCAACGAG. Amino acids: CASSASSGGFNE. The CDR3 reads in full as CASSASSGGFNEQYF.

As for this clone: The read ends 3 residues shy of where the CDR3 ends; the end is completed using the germline J gene. J is TRBJ1-5 and V is TRBV6-2 or TRBV6-3, with 7 nucleotides matching TRBD1. The germline gives CDR1 MNHEY, CDR2 SVGEGT. This CDR3 region has 14 residues. The J segment lost 2 bases and the V segment lost 3 bases, leaving 1 base of the junction unmatched. CDR3: CASSYQGGNQPQHF. CDR3 DNA (partial): TGTGCCAGCAGTTATCAGGGGGGCAATCAGCCC.

Note on this clone: The read is 3 residues too short to cover the CDR3 end, so that end is filled in from the germline J gene. The J gene is TRBJ1-2, the V gene TRBV19; D is ambiguous. Germline assignment: CDR1 LNHDA and CDR2 SQIVND (reference sequence). The CDR3 loop spans 14 amino acids. CDR3 sequence reads: CASSILDRYNDYTF. CDR3 bases read: TGTGCCAGTAGTATCCTAGATCGGTACAATGAC.

Concerning this clone: The read halts 3 residues ahead of the CDR3 end, with the missing end drawn from the germline J gene. This chain uses TRBV11-2 with TRBJ1-4; no definite D call. This CDR3 comprises 14 residues. The V gene's germline CDR1 is SGHAT and CDR2 FQNNGV. V gave up 7 bases and J gave up 2 bases, with 11 bases separating them. The sequenced CDR3 bases are TGTGCCAGCACCCGGTCGGGTACTAATGAAAAA. This codes for CASTRSGTNEK. The CDR3 in full is CASTRSGTNEKLFF. The whole variable domain, filled in from reference TRBV11-2 and TRBJ1-4, reads EAGVAQSPRYKIIEKRQSVAFWCNPISGHATLYWYQQILGQGPKLLIQFQNNGVVDDSQLPKDRFSAERLKGVDSTLKIQPAKLEDSAVYLCASTRSGTNEKLFFGSGTQLSVL.

Regarding this clone: With the read ending 3 residues before the CDR3 end, the germline J gene is used to fill in that end. The chain links TRBV20-1 to TRBJ2-5; maybe TRBD2 (7 bases). V was trimmed by 6 bases and J by 3 bases, leaving 14 bases between them. Germline CDR1 is DFQATT and CDR2 is SNEGSKA (reference sequence). The CDR3 has 13 amino acids. CDR3 residues: CSAPRGGEETQYF. CDR3 DNA (partial): TGCAGTGCCCCGAGGGGGGGTGAAGAGACC.

About this clone: The DNA ends 3 residues before the CDR3 does, and the rest of the CDR3 is filled in from the germline J gene. This rearrangement joins TRBV2 to TRBJ2-5; TRBD1 matches at 7 bases. Germline CDR1 and CDR2: SNHLY and FYNNEI. The CDR3 has 13 amino acids. V shed 6 bases and J 5 bases; nucleotides not matched to a gene: 6. CDR3 sequence reads: CASRGQSMETQYF. The sequenced part of the CDR3 DNA is TGTGCCAGCAGGGGACAGTCTATGGAGACC. The full variable domain, in which reference TRBV2 and TRBJ2-5 provide the parts outside the CDR3, is EPEVTQTPSHQVTQMGQEVILRCVPISNHLYFYWYRQILGQKVEFLVSFYNNEISEKSEIFDDQFSVERPDGSNFTLKIRSTKLEDSAMYFCASRGQSMETQYFGPGTRLLVL.

A remark on this clone: The read halts 3 residues ahead of the CDR3 end, with the missing end drawn from the germline J gene. V usage is TRBV5-1 and J usage is TRBJ2-3; TRBD2 matches at 14 bases. The CDR3 length is 19 residues. The junction had 11 bases not matched to a gene; V was cut back by 0 bases and J by 5 bases. CDR1 is SGHRS, CDR2 YFSETQ, per germline. CDR3 DNA, as far as it was read: TGCGCCAGCAGCTTGGAGACTAGCGGGGGGGCCTGGTTAGTAGATACG. Residues: CASSLETSGGAWLVDT. The CDR3, in full, reads CASSLETSGGAWLVDTQYF.

Regarding this clone: Coverage ceases 3 residues before the CDR3 finishes, and the germline J gene fills in the end. V and J are TRBV2 and TRBJ1-5; maybe TRBD1 (5 bases). CDR1 SNHLY and CDR2 FYNNEI come from the germline V gene. This CDR3 spans 15 amino acids. The ends were cut back, 3 bases at V and 0 bases at J, with 9 bases in the middle. Here the CDR3 reads CASSDWTSSNQPQHF. Incomplete CDR3 DNA: TGTGCCAGCAGTGACTGGACAAGTAGCAATCAGCCC.

CDR3 residues: CASSPHGQGMFEQYF. The DNA read from the CDR3 is TGTGCCAGTAGTCCCCACGGACAGGGAATGTTCGAG. The chain recombines TRBV19 with TRBJ2-7; 8 positions match TRBD1. The DNA ends 3 residues before the CDR3 does, and the rest of the CDR3 is filled in from the germline J gene. Germline CDR1 LNHDA, CDR2 SQIVND (reference sequence). CDR3 size: 15 residues. With 5 bases clipped from V and 6 bases from J, the junction kept 12 bases outside the gene matches.

As to this clone: The DNA ends 3 residues before the CDR3 does, and the rest of the CDR3 is filled in from the germline J gene. V is TRBV30 and J is TRBJ1-5; D uncertain. The germline V gene has CDR1 GTSNPN and CDR2 SVGIG (reference sequence). V was trimmed by 2 bases and J by 1 base, leaving 9 bases between them. This CDR3 has 14 amino acids. The CDR3 region is CAWSNSRSNQPQHF. CDR3 DNA, as far as it was read: TGTGCCTGGAGTAACAGCAGGAGCAATCAGCCC.

Worth noting for this clone: The read terminates 3 residues before the CDR3 end, so the remaining end is supplied by the germline J gene. This sequence joins TRBV20-1 and TRBJ1-4; 8 bases are shared with TRBD1. CDR1 is DFQATT and CDR2 is SNEGSKA in the germline V gene (reference sequence). This CDR3 is 14 amino acids long. CDR3: CSAGQGLYNSPLFF. The CDR3 bases that were read are TGCAGTGCTGGACAGGGTCTCTATAATTCACCA.

A remark on this clone: Read sequence stops 3 residues before the CDR3 end, and the germline J gene provides the missing end. This chain uses TRBV5-1 with TRBJ2-7; 7 bases map to TRBD2. V lost 0 bases and J lost 5; bases outside the gene matches: 14. This CDR3 is 17 amino acids long. Germline CDR1 and CDR2: SGHRS and YFSETQ. Partial CDR3 DNA: TGCGCCAGCAGCTTGGCCAGCGGGGTTGTAGCTTCCAACGAG. Protein product: CASSLASGVVASNE. The entire CDR3 is CASSLASGVVASNEQYF.

A word on this clone: The read comes to an end 3 residues before the CDR3 does, leaving the germline J gene to fill in the end. The gene calls are TRBV11-3 and TRBJ2-1, with 7 nucleotides matching TRBD1. The germline V gene encodes CDR1 SGHNT and CDR2 YENEEA. V lost 0 bases to trimming and J lost 4 bases; unmatched junction nucleotides: 3. The CDR3 consists of 15 residues. The CDR3 is CASSLDGQEYNEQFF. The covered CDR3 bases are TGTGCCAGCAGCTTAGACGGACAGGAATACAATGAG.

This clone counts as medium-sized by frequency. From the germline J gene comes the end of the CDR3, since the read stops 3 residues before it. The V call is TRBV7-3, the J call TRBJ2-5; the D is unclear. The V end lost 1 base, the J end lost 2 bases, and 5 bases lay between the germline ends. CDR1 and CDR2 from the germline V gene are SGHTA and FQGTGA. The CDR3 has 13 residues. The chain's CDR3 is CASSLILQETQYF. CDR3 DNA, as far as it was read: TGTGCCAGCAGCTTAATACTGCAAGAGACC. Supplemented by reference TRBV7-3 and TRBJ2-5, the full variable domain reads GAGVSQTPSNKVTEKGKYVELRCDPISGHTALYWYRQSLGQGPEFLIYFQGTGAADDSGLPNDRFFAVRPEGSVSTLKIQRTERGDSAVYLCASSLILQETQYFGPGTRLLVL.

CDR3 DNA, as far as it was read: TGCGCCAGCAGCTTGCGACCTACACAGAAGGGGGACACTGAA. This translates into CASSLRPTQKGDTE. The entire CDR3 reads CASSLRPTQKGDTEAFF. The chain uses TRBV5-1 and TRBJ1-1, with D possibly matching TRBD1 (6 bases). The read ends 3 residues before the CDR3 terminus; that terminus is restored from the germline J gene. This CDR3 region has 17 residues. Germline V gene data show CDR1 as SGHRS and CDR2 as YFSETQ. Trimming cost V 1 base and J 3 bases, with 19 bases left between them.

Of note for this clone: The sequence runs out 3 residues before the end of the CDR3; the remainder is reconstructed from the germline J gene. The genes are TRBV5-1 and TRBJ2-3, with 12 bases identical to TRBD2. V lost 0 bases to trimming and J lost 4 bases; unmatched junction nucleotides: 3. Germline values: CDR1 SGHRS, CDR2 YFSETQ. CDR3 length: 16 amino acids. The CDR3: CASSLEASGGADTQYF. The CDR3 bases that were read are TGCGCCAGCAGCTTGGAGGCTAGCGGGGGGGCAGATACG.

Details on this clone: The sequence runs out 3 residues before the end of the CDR3; the remainder is reconstructed from the germline J gene. This rearrangement joins TRBV30 to TRBJ2-7; TRBD1 agrees at 10 bases. The ends lost 3 bases at V and 2 bases at J; junction bases unmatched: 1. Per the germline V gene, CDR1 is GTSNPN and CDR2 is SVGIG (reference sequence). This CDR3 has 13 amino acids. Partial CDR3 DNA: TGTGCCTGGAGAGGACAGGGGGCCTACGAG. This encodes CAWRGQGAYE. The whole CDR3 reads CAWRGQGAYEQYF. Complete variable domain (other parts from reference TRBV30 and TRBJ2-7): SQTIHQWPATLVQPVGSPLSLECTVEGTSNPNLYWYRQAAGRGLQLLFYSVGIGQISSEVPQNLSASRPQDRQFILSSKKLLLSDSGFYLCAWRGQGAYEQYFGPGTRLTVT.

In regard to this clone: The read is 3 residues too short to cover the CDR3 end, so that end is filled in from the germline J gene. This chain connects TRBV5-1 to TRBJ2-2; tentative D call: TRBD1 (6 bases). V lost 0 bases and J 0 bases, leaving 9 bases between the germline ends. Germline values: CDR1 SGHRS, CDR2 YFSETQ. This CDR3 spans 16 amino acids. The sequenced part of the CDR3 DNA is TGCGCCAGCAGCTTGGTGACAGGCTCGAACACCGGGGAG. This codes for CASSLVTGSNTGE. The full CDR3 protein reads CASSLVTGSNTGELFF.

On this clone: With the read ending 3 residues before the CDR3 end, the germline J gene is used to fill in that end. This sequence joins TRBV19 and TRBJ1-1; perhaps TRBD1 as D (5 bases). The CDR3 consists of 15 residues. Deletions cut 1 base from V and 1 base from J, with 10 bases between. Germline V gene data show CDR1 as LNHDA and CDR2 as SQIVND (reference sequence). The CDR3: CASSIVGRENTEAFF. CDR3 DNA (partial): TGTGCCAGTAGTATAGTCGGCAGGGAGAACACTGAA.

As regards this clone: The sequence runs out 3 residues before the end of the CDR3; the remainder is reconstructed from the germline J gene. This chain links TRBV7-8 with TRBJ2-2; 11 nucleotides agree with TRBD2. Germline values: CDR1 SGHVS, CDR2 FQNEAQ. The CDR3 is made up of 16 amino acids. Trimming took 5 bases from V and 6 from J; bases not matched to a gene: 8. CDR3 protein: CASSAGTSGAPGELFF. The covered CDR3 bases are TGTGCCAGCAGCGCCGGGACTAGCGGAGCACCCGGGGAG.

Details on this clone: Read sequence stops 3 residues before the CDR3 end, and the germline J gene provides the missing end. The chain recombines TRBV20-1 with TRBJ2-2, with 8 positions matching TRBD2. From germline, CDR1 is DFQATT and CDR2 SNEGSKA (reference sequence). The CDR3 is 17 residues long. The V and J ends lost 1 base and 4 bases, in that order; junction bases with no gene match: 11. The CDR3: CSARGSLRGATTGELFF. CDR3 DNA (partial): TGCAGTGCTAGAGGATCGTTGCGGGGGGCGACCACCGGGGAG.

Remarks on this clone: The missing CDR3 end, 3 residues past where the read stops, is filled in from the germline J gene. The rearrangement links TRBV24-1 to TRBJ2-3; no clear D gene. Deletions cut 9 bases from V and 3 bases from J, with 21 bases between. The CDR3 consists of 16 residues. CDR1 and CDR2 from the germline V gene are KGHDR and SFDVKD. The CDR3 sequence: CATQLRGRRQTDTQYF. Partial CDR3 DNA: TGTGCCACCCAGCTGCGTGGCAGGCGACAAACAGATACG.

Worth noting for this clone: The observed sequence ends 3 residues before the CDR3 terminus, with the missing tail filled in from the germline J gene. J is TRBJ1-2 and V is TRBV6-2 or TRBV6-3, with a possible D match to TRBD1 (6 bases). Germline V gives CDR1 MNHEY, CDR2 SVGEGT. This CDR3 is 13 amino acids long. This CDR3 is CASRPGTPQGYTF. CDR3 bases read: TGTGCCAGCAGGCCCGGGACACCCCAGGGC.

With regard to this clone: The sequenced fragment ends 3 residues before the CDR3 boundary, so the rest is inferred from the germline J gene. The chain is built from TRBV5-1 and TRBJ2-3; 7 nucleotides align to TRBD2. The trim removed 4 bases at V and 2 bases at J, leaving 4 bases unmatched. The germline CDR1 and CDR2 sequences are SGHRS and YFSETQ. There are 14 residues in the CDR3. The sequenced CDR3 bases are TGCGCCAGCAGCCTCCTAGCGGACACAGATACG. Translation gives CASSLLADTDT. The entire CDR3 sequence reads CASSLLADTDTQYF.

About this clone: The CDR3 extends 3 residues past the end of the read, so its final part is completed from the germline J gene. The chain links TRBV28 to TRBJ1-6, with D possibly being TRBD1 (5 bases). CDR1 is MDHEN, CDR2 SYDVKM, per germline. The V and J ends lost 3 bases and 9 bases respectively, with 15 bases between them. CDR3 length: 15 amino acids. CDR3: CASSFSQGLSSPLHF. The CDR3 DNA, read in part, is TGTGCCAGCAGTTTCTCGCAGGGTTTAAGTTCACCC.

Concerning this clone itself: The CDR3 goes on 3 residues after the read ends, and that part is filled in from the germline J gene. The rearrangement uses TRBV2 and TRBJ2-2; TRBD1 is a possible D gene (6 bases). Between the trimmed V and J ends, which lost 7 bases and 9 bases, there was a span of 18 bases. The CDR3 runs 14 residues. Per the germline V gene, CDR1 is SNHLY and CDR2 is FYNNEI. CDR3 in amino acids: CASTPEVQGRELFF. Partial CDR3 DNA: TGTGCCAGCACCCCCGAAGTACAGGGCCGGGAG.

Concerning this clone: Coverage ceases 3 residues before the CDR3 finishes, and the germline J gene fills in the end. This chain links TRBV19 with TRBJ1-1; D is perhaps TRBD1 (6 bases). The CDR3 covers 14 residues. V dropped 1 base and J dropped 1 base, with 7 bases sitting between them. CDR1 is LNHDA and CDR2 is SQIVND in the germline V gene (reference sequence). The CDR3 DNA, read in part, is TGTGCCAGTAGTATAGGACAGGCGAACACTGAA. Its translation: CASSIGQANTE. The whole CDR3 region reads CASSIGQANTEAFF. The full variable domain, in which reference TRBV19 and TRBJ1-1 provide the parts outside the CDR3, is DGGITQSPKYLFRKEGQNVTLSCEQNLNHDAMYWYRQDPGQGLRLIYYSQIVNDFQKGDIAEGYSVSREKKESFPLTVTSAQKNPTAFYLCASSIGQANTEAFFGQGTRLTVV.

As concerns this clone: The read ends 3 residues shy of where the CDR3 ends; the end is completed using the germline J gene. The gene calls are TRBV5-1 and TRBJ2-2; 7 bases match TRBD1. The CDR3 has 14 residues. Germline lookup yields CDR1 SGHRS and CDR2 YFSETQ. Unmatched junction bases numbered 6, after V lost 7 bases and J lost 3 bases. CDR3 region: CASSQGRDTGELFF. The CDR3 bases that were read are TGCGCCAGCTCACAGGGGCGGGACACCGGGGAG. The full variable domain, its missing parts supplied by reference TRBV5-1 and TRBJ2-2, is KAGVTQTPRYLIKTRGQQVTLSCSPISGHRSVSWYQQTPGQGLQFLFEYFSETQRNKGNFPGRFSGRQFSNSRSEMNVSTLELGDSALYLCASSQGRDTGELFFGEGSRLTVL.

To note about this clone: The read falls 3 residues short of the CDR3 end, and the missing part is taken from the germline J gene. This chain joins TRBV7-8 and TRBJ2-7; 8 bases fit TRBD1. Trimming cost V 2 bases and J 4 bases; bases outside gene matches: 4. CDR3 size: 14 residues. The germline V gene encodes CDR1 SGHVS and CDR2 FQNEAQ. CDR3 bases read: TGTGCCAGCAGCTTAAGACAGGGGATTTACGAG. Its protein is CASSLRQGIYE. The whole CDR3 sequence is CASSLRQGIYEQYF.